This T cell receptor beta chain is from a study of blood T cell repertoires in COVID-19. The protocol was immunoSEQ multiplex PCR, while the TCRdb copy is restricted to in-frame clones and leaves out a portion. The sample lists around 310,000 clones; 90% were seen once. The Seattle patients, enrolled during active infection, were followed longitudinally. This receptor was identified in a woman between 35 and 50 years old with COVID-19, enrolled during active disease. Material for sequencing was peripheral blood.

The CDR3 DNA reads as TGTGCCAGCAGTGAAGACAGGGGGAAGGATCAGCCCCAGCATTTT. It translates to CASSEDRGKDQPQHF. The rearrangement links TRBV2 to TRBJ1-5, with 8 bases fitting TRBD1. CDR3 length: 15 residues. J gave up 5 bases and V 1 base, and 4 bases lay outside the gene matches. Per the germline V gene, CDR1 is SNHLY and CDR2 is FYNNEI.